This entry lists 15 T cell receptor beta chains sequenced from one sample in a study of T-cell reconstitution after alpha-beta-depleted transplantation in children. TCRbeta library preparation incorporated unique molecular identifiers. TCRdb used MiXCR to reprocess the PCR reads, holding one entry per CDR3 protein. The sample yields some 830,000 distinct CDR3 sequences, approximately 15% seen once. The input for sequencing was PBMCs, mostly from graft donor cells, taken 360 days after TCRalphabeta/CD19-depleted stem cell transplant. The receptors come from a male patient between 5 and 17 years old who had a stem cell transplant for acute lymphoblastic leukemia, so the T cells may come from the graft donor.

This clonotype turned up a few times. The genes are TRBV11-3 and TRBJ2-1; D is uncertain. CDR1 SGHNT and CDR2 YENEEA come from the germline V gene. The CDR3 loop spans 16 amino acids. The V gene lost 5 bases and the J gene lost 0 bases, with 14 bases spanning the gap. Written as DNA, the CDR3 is TGTGCCAGCAGCCCCCGGGTCGGCAGCTCCTACAATGAGCAGTTCTTC. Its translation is CASSPRVGSSYNEQFF.

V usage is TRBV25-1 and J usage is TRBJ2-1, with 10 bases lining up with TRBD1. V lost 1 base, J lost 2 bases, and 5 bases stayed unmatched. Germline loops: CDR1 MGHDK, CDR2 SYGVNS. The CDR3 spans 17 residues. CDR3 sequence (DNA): TGTGCCAGCAGTGAATTTCAAGGGACAGGGGCCTACAATGAGCAGTTCTTC. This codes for CASSEFQGTGAYNEQFF. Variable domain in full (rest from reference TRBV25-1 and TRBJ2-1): EADIYQTPRYLVIGTGKKITLECSQTMGHDKMYWYQQDPGMELHLIHYSYGVNSTEKGDLSSESTVSRIRTEHFPLTLESARPSHTSQYLCASSEFQGTGAYNEQFFGPGTRLTVL.

The CDR3 spells CSARDGRRILQETQYF. The CDR3 region has the DNA TGCAGTGCTAGAGATGGGCGGCGGATCCTCCAAGAGACCCAGTACTTC. The V and J genes are TRBV20-1 and TRBJ2-5; D ambiguous. Trimming shortened V by 0 bases and J by 1 base, and 15 bases separated the two germline ends. The CDR3 is 16 amino acids. CDR1 DFQATT and CDR2 SNEGSKA come from the germline V gene (reference sequence).

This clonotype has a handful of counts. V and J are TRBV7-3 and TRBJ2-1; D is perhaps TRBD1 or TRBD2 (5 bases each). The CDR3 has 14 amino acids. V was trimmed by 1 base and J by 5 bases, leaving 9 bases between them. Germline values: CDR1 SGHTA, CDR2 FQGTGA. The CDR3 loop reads CASSLIGGNNEQFF. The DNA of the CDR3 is TGTGCCAGCAGCTTAATTGGGGGAAACAATGAGCAGTTCTTC.

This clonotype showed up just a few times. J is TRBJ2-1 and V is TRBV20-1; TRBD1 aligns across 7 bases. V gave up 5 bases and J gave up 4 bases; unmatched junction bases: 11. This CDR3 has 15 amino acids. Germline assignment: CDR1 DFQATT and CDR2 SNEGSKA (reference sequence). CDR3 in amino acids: CSAPGQSMGYNEQFF. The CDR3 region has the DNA TGCAGTGCTCCGGGACAGTCGATGGGGTACAATGAGCAGTTCTTC.

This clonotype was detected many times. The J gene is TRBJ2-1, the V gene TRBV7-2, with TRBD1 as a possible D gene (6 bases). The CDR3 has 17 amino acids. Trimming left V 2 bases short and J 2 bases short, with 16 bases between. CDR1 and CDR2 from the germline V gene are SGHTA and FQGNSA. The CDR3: CASSLWLGTITYNEQFF. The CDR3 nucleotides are TGTGCCAGCAGCTTATGGTTAGGGACAATAACCTACAATGAGCAGTTCTTC.

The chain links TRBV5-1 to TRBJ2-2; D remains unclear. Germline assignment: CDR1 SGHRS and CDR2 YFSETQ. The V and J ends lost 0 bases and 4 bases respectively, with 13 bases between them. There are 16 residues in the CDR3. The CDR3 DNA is TGCGCCAGCAGCTTGGCGGCAGGCAAAGTCACCGGGGAGCTGTTTTTT. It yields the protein CASSLAAGKVTGELFF.

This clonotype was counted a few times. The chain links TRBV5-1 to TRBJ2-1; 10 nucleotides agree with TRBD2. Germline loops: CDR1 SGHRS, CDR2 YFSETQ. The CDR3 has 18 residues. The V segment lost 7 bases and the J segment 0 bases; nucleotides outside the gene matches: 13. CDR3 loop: CASHHKPSSGSSYNEQFF. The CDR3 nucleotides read TGCGCCAGCCATCATAAACCATCTAGCGGGAGCTCCTACAATGAGCAGTTCTTC.

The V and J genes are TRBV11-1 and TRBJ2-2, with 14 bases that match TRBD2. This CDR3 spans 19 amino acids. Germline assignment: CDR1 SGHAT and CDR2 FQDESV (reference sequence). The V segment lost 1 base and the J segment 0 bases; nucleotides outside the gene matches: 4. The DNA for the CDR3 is TGTGCCAGCAGCTTAGAGGGACTAGCGGGAGCCTCGAACACCGGGGAGCTGTTTTTT. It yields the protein CASSLEGLAGASNTGELFF.

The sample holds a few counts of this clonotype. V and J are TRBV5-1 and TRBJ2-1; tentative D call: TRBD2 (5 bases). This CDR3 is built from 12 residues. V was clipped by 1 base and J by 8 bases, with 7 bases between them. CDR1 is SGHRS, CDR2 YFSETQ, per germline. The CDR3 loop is CASSLLAYEQFF. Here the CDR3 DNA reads TGCGCCAGCAGCTTGCTAGCTTATGAGCAGTTCTTC.

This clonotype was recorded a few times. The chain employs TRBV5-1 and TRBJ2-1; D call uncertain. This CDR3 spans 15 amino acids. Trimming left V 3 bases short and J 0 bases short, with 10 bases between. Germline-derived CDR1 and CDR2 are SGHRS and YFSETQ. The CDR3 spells CASSSTIPSYNEQFF. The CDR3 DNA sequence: TGCGCCAGCAGCTCGACCATCCCCTCCTACAATGAGCAGTTCTTC.

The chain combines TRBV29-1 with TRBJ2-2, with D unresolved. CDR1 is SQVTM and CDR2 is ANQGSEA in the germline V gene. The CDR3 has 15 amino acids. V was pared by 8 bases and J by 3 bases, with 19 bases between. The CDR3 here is CSPVLARRYTGELFF. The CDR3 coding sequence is TGCAGCCCCGTGCTGGCTCGACGGTACACCGGGGAGCTGTTTTTT.

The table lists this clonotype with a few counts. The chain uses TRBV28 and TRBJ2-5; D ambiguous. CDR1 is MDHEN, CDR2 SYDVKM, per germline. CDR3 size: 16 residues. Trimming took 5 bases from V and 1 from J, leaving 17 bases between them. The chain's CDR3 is CASSPRGWASQETQYF. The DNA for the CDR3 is TGTGCCAGCAGTCCGAGAGGCTGGGCCTCCCAAGAGACCCAGTACTTC.

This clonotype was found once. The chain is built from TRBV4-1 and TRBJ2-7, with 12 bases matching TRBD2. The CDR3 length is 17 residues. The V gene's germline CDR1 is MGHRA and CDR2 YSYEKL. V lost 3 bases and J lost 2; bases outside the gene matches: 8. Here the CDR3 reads CASSHLPGTSGPYEQYF. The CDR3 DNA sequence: TGCGCCAGCAGCCACCTCCCCGGGACTAGCGGGCCCTACGAGCAGTACTTC.

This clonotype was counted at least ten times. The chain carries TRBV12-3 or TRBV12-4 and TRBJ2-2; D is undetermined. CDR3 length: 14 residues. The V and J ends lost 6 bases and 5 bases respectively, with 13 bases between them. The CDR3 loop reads CASSFKLLTGELFF. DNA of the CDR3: TGTGCCAGCAGCTTCAAGCTCTTAACCGGGGAGCTGTTTTTT.